These 18 T cell receptor beta chains originate from one sample sequenced in a study of T-cell memory formation after mild COVID-19. TCRdb reanalysed the 5' RACE reads using MiXCR and keeps one entry per CDR3 protein. The sample shows roughly 620,000 distinct CDR3 sequences, about 20% of them seen only once. The sequenced sample consisted of PBMCs or a T cell subset sorted from them (not recorded which). These receptors all come from an adult woman who had mild COVID-19 (a few samples of this study predate the infection). Cell type and time point are not known.

This clonotype has only a few counts. The chain joins TRBV6-6 to TRBJ1-1; D is unclear. Trimming stripped 5 bases from V and 11 bases from J, with 18 bases between. There are 13 residues in the CDR3. CDR1 and CDR2 (germline): MNHNY, SVGAGI (reference sequence). CDR3: CASSQETGRGAFF. In DNA, the CDR3 is TGTGCCAGCAGTCAAGAGACTGGGAGAGGGGCTTTCTTT.

The chain employs TRBV4-1 and TRBJ1-5, with D hard to call. This CDR3 comprises 14 residues. Looked up from germline, CDR1 is MGHRA and CDR2 is YSYEKL. V was cut by 3 bases and J by 6 bases, with 12 bases left in between. The CDR3 loop reads CASSQAGSGQPQHF. DNA for the CDR3: TGCGCCAGCAGCCAGGCGGGTTCGGGTCAGCCCCAGCATTTT.

This clonotype was counted only a few times. This rearrangement joins TRBV7-2 to TRBJ1-2; maybe TRBD1 (5 bases). The germline V gene has CDR1 SGHTA and CDR2 FQGNSA. The CDR3 loop spans 15 amino acids. Trimming removed 1 base from V and 4 bases from J, with 13 bases in between. The CDR3: CASSLDRRQGYGYTF. The CDR3 nucleotides are TGTGCCAGCAGCTTAGACAGGCGTCAAGGCTATGGCTACACCTTC.

The chain joins TRBV6-2 or TRBV6-3 to TRBJ1-2, with TRBD1 identical over 10 bases. The ends lost 6 bases at V and 5 bases at J; junction bases unmatched: 9. Germline loops: CDR1 MNHEY, CDR2 SVGEGT. This CDR3 is 15 amino acids long. CDR3 region: CASSPTGGTFYGYTF. The CDR3 DNA is TGTGCCAGCAGCCCGACAGGGGGCACGTTTTATGGCTACACCTTC.

This clonotype appeared many times. The chain couples TRBV6-1 to TRBJ1-2; 7 bases line up with TRBD1. The J segment lost 5 bases and the V segment lost 8 bases, leaving 2 bases of the junction unmatched. CDR1 MNHNS and CDR2 SASEGT come from the germline V gene. CDR3 length equals 11 residues. CDR3 nucleotide sequence: TGTGCCAGCGGGACAGCATATGGCTACACCTTC. This codes for CASGTAYGYTF.

V usage is TRBV7-2 and J usage is TRBJ2-7, with a weak D call TRBD1 (6 bases). The V end lost 6 bases, the J end lost 9 bases, and 15 bases lay between the germline ends. This CDR3 is 12 amino acids long. CDR1 SGHTA and CDR2 FQGNSA come from the germline V gene. The CDR3 protein is CASSQIGTPQYF. In DNA form, the CDR3 reads TGTGCCAGCAGTCAAATCGGGACACCGCAGTACTTC.

This clonotype was picked up a small number of times. The V gene is TRBV4-2, the J gene TRBJ2-5; 9 positions agree with TRBD2. The CDR3 sequence is 15 residues long. The germline V gene encodes CDR1 LGHNA and CDR2 YNFKEQ. V shed 3 bases and J 1 base; nucleotides not matched to a gene: 3. DNA for the CDR3: TGTGCCAGCAGCCACGGAGCGGGAGGCCAAGAGACCCAGTACTTC. Translation: CASSHGAGGQETQYF.

The chain joins TRBV5-1 to TRBJ1-6; 7 positions agree with TRBD1. Trimming cost V 0 bases and J 7 bases; bases outside gene matches: 4. This CDR3 comprises 15 residues. The germline V gene has CDR1 SGHRS and CDR2 YFSETQ. CDR3 residues: CASSLEGTENSPLHF. CDR3 DNA sequence: TGCGCCAGCAGCTTGGAGGGGACAGAAAATTCACCCCTCCACTTT.

This clonotype was detected a few times. The rearrangement links TRBV18 to TRBJ2-7, with D possibly matching TRBD1 (5 bases). The CDR3 consists of 15 residues. From germline, CDR1 is KGHSH and CDR2 LQKENI. Trimming cost V 5 bases and J 3 bases, with 17 bases left between them. The CDR3 DNA sequence: TGTGCCAGCTCATCCCAGGGTTCCCAGGGCTACGAGCAGTACTTC. Protein: CASSSQGSQGYEQYF.

There are a few counts of this clonotype. This rearrangement joins TRBV12-3 or TRBV12-4 to TRBJ1-2; the D is unclear. The CDR3 covers 13 residues. V was cut by 6 bases and J by 4 bases, with 12 bases left in between. In DNA form, the CDR3 reads TGTGCCAGCAGCAGATCAGGCGTCTATGGCTACACCTTC. Amino acid sequence: CASSRSGVYGYTF.

The chain combines TRBV23-1 with TRBJ2-3, with a tentative D call TRBD2 (6 bases). TRBV23-1 is reported as an ORF; its role is uncertain. This CDR3 has 18 amino acids. V lost 6 bases to trimming and J lost 0 bases, with 22 bases between them. The CDR3 coding sequence is TGCGCCAGCAGCCGCCGGGGTGAGGGACTCGCTAGCACAGATACGCAGTATTTT. This gives the protein CASSRRGEGLASTDTQYF.

This clonotype was seen a handful of times. The V and J genes are TRBV7-2 and TRBJ2-7; 8 nucleotides match TRBD2. Germline CDR1 reads SGHTA; CDR2 reads FQGNSA. The CDR3 is 16 amino acids. Trimming removed 2 bases from V and 2 bases from J; junction bases left unmatched: 8. The CDR3 sequence is CASSLFGLAGPYEQYF. The CDR3 DNA sequence: TGTGCCAGCAGCTTATTTGGCCTAGCGGGCCCCTACGAGCAGTACTTC.

This clonotype showed up many times. The chain is built from TRBV12-3 or TRBV12-4 and TRBJ1-1; the D is unclear. Trimming took off 2 bases at V and 3 bases at J, with 4 bases between the two ends. This CDR3 has 12 amino acids. Here the CDR3 DNA reads TGTGCCAGCAGTTTAATATACACTGAAGCTTTCTTT. This translates into CASSLIYTEAFF.

This clonotype was counted a few times. The chain uses TRBV10-2 and TRBJ2-5, with 7 bases fitting TRBD2. Germline trimming cut 8 bases from V and 4 bases from J; bases unmatched to any gene: 13. The length of the CDR3 is 15 residues. Germline assignment: CDR1 WSHSY and CDR2 SAAADI. CDR3 loop: CASGARLASLETQYF. The CDR3 region has the DNA TGCGCCAGCGGGGCACGACTAGCTTCCTTAGAGACCCAGTACTTC.

The chain joins TRBV12-3 or TRBV12-4 to TRBJ1-2; no clear D gene. CDR3 length: 13 amino acids. The V gene lost 3 bases and the J gene lost 8 bases, with 13 bases spanning the gap. The CDR3 coding sequence is TGTGCCAGCAGTTTCGGGGAAGTCTTGGGCTACACCTTC. This gives the protein CASSFGEVLGYTF.

CDR3 sequence: CSAGSQSYGYTF. CDR3 nucleotide sequence: TGCAGCGCCGGGAGCCAGAGTTATGGCTACACCTTC. The rearrangement joins TRBV29-1 to TRBJ1-2; D unclear. The CDR3 is 12 amino acids. V was shortened by 7 bases and J by 5 bases, with 14 bases between the two germline ends. Germline V gives CDR1 SQVTM, CDR2 ANQGSEA.

There are a few counts of this clonotype. The V and J genes are TRBV7-3 and TRBJ2-1; 9 bases map to TRBD2. With V trimmed by 1 base and J by 9 bases, 10 bases remained unmatched. CDR3 length: 16 amino acids. CDR1 is SGHTA, CDR2 FQGTGA, per germline. The CDR3 spells CASSLRGLASRGEQFF. Here the CDR3 DNA reads TGTGCCAGCAGCTTAAGGGGACTAGCCTCACGCGGTGAGCAGTTCTTC.

This clonotype was seen a handful of times. The chain links TRBV20-1 to TRBJ1-5; the D gene is possibly TRBD1 (5 bases). There are 16 residues in the CDR3. CDR1 and CDR2 (germline): DFQATT, SNEGSKA (reference sequence). V dropped 5 bases and J dropped 6 bases, with 23 bases sitting between them. CDR3 loop: CSAGGSRLEGSQPQHF. The CDR3 bases are TGCAGTGCTGGGGGAAGCCGCCTCGAGGGTAGTCAGCCCCAGCATTTT.